This T cell receptor beta chain was sequenced in a study of metastatic and nonmetastatic thyroid tumors. Overall study: It was across blood and tumor or nodule tissue from malignant and benign thyroid patients that repertoires were compared.

In the case of this clone: Its antigen is still unknown.

The CDR3 runs to 12 residues. V lost 10 bases and J 5 bases, leaving 14 bases between the germline ends. Per the germline V gene, CDR1 is SGHAT and CDR2 is FQNNGV. Original data processing: A classifier for distant metastasis in papillary thyroid cancer was constructed using CDR3 differences observed across clinicopathological groups. TCRdb reanalyzed the PCR reads with MiXCR. TCRdb, rather than the study authors, made the V and J calls. The sample contains 30,000 or so clones, around 32% of which appear only once. Not a single patient had been given any form of treatment at any point before undergoing thyroid surgery. General study points: Reportedly, malignant thyroid tumors had significantly higher TCR beta diversity than benign nodules, in blood and tumor.

The chain couples TRBV11-2 to TRBJ2-5; D is unresolved. Sequenced input: blood. The receptor comes from a female donor with papillary thyroid cancer or a benign thyroid nodule (not recorded which). Some clones in this sample may be carry-over from other donors' samples. CDR3: CAIRLGRETQYF. The CDR3 DNA is TGTGCCATCCGCTTAGGACGGGAGACCCAGTACTTC.